This T cell receptor (beta chain) was obtained from a study of shared clonotypes between healthy human individuals. On the study more broadly: Three plates were used per donor for CD4 naive, three for CD4 memory, two for CD8 naive and one for CD8 memory. Study results and caveats: Compared with clonotypes that all four donors shared, non-shared clonotypes had lower generation probabilities.

Comment on this clone: Its antigen is unidentified.

The germline V and J ends were trimmed by 6 bases and 0 bases, with 9 bases remaining between them. Per germline, CDR1 SGHRS and CDR2 YFSETQ. This CDR3 spans 14 amino acids. A deep-level run was used for the assay. The method was immunoSEQ multiplex PCR; TCRdb's version includes in-frame clones alone and lacks a portion of them. This table has more than 1.2 million clones, roughly 98.5% appearing once. This chain uses TRBV5-1 with TRBJ2-2; unclear D gene. The TCR comes from a young man in good health. The material sequenced was naive CD4+ T cells sorted from blood. Subset denoted: CD45RA+ positively selected. The DNA of the CDR3 is TGCGCCAGCAAGACGGCTTCGAACACCGGGGAGCTGTTTTTT. It encodes CASKTASNTGELFF.